Each of the 8 T cell receptor beta chains below was sequenced from the same sample in a study of blood T cell repertoires in COVID-19 (dated by TCRdb to about 2020). Libraries were prepared through the immunoSEQ multiplex PCR assay. Not all clones reach the TCRdb copy of this immuneACCESS table, which keeps in-frame sequences only. Checked studies attribute under half of the gap to unresolved V genes and leave the rest unexplained. Across this sample there are about 47,000 clones, with approximately 71% seen only once. The ten largest clones take up 6.2% of the sample. What was sequenced was peripheral blood. The receptor source for this set is a man aged 80 or over with acute or convalescent COVID-19.

The sample holds one count of this clone. The V gene is TRBV3-1 (or the pseudogene TRBV3-2), the J gene TRBJ2-5, with 7 nucleotides matching TRBD2. The CDR3 spans 16 residues. V was pared by 1 base and J by 3 bases, with 8 bases of the junction left unmatched. The germline V gene encodes CDR1 LGHDT and CDR2 YNNKEL (reference sequence). CDR3 loop: CASSQGYSGPKETQYF. In nucleotides, the CDR3 is TGTGCCAGCAGCCAAGGTTATAGCGGGCCTAAAGAGACCCAGTACTTC.

The chain couples TRBV10-3 to TRBJ2-2, with 12 nucleotides matching TRBD1. Per germline, CDR1 ENHRY and CDR2 SYGVKD. CDR3 length equals 16 residues. J lost 5 bases, V lost 2 bases, and 3 bases had no gene match. The CDR3 spells CAISERDRGRTGELFF. CDR3 DNA sequence: TGTGCCATCAGTGAGCGGGACAGGGGGCGGACCGGGGAGCTGTTTTTT.

In its sample, this clone was seen a few times. V gene TRBV28 combines with J gene TRBJ2-7; no firm D call. The CDR3 spans 15 residues. V lost 1 base and J lost 2, with 12 bases in between. Germline CDR1 is MDHEN and CDR2 is SYDVKM. The CDR3 sequence is CASSLSPRYPYEQYF. In nucleotides, the CDR3 is TGTGCCAGCAGTTTATCCCCTCGGTACCCCTACGAGCAGTACTTC.

This chain links TRBV3-1 (or the pseudogene TRBV3-2) with TRBJ1-3, with 7 bases fitting TRBD1. With V trimmed by 1 base and J by 8 bases, 8 bases remained unmatched. The CDR3 runs 15 residues. Germline loops: CDR1 LGHDT, CDR2 YNNKEL (reference sequence). In nucleotides, the CDR3 is TGTGCCAGCAGCCAAGGGGACAGTAGTCTCGACACCATATATTTT. It encodes CASSQGDSSLDTIYF.

This clone has only a few counts. The V call is TRBV30, the J call TRBJ1-6, with 7 bases aligning to TRBD1. V shed 2 bases and J 5 bases; nucleotides not matched to a gene: 3. CDR1 and CDR2 from the germline V gene are GTSNPN and SVGIG (reference sequence). This CDR3 is built from 14 residues. CDR3 DNA: TGTGCCTGGAGTCCGGACAGGAATAATTCACCCCTCCACTTT. This codes for CAWSPDRNNSPLHF.

J is TRBJ1-2 and V is TRBV3-1 (or the pseudogene TRBV3-2); D remains unclear. V lost 1 base and J 2 bases, leaving 11 bases between the germline ends. The CDR3 length is 15 residues. Germline lookup yields CDR1 LGHDT and CDR2 YNNKEL (reference sequence). The CDR3 nucleotides are TGTGCCAGCAGCCAAGGGCAAGGGAGGAACTATGGCTACACCTTC. Its translation: CASSQGQGRNYGYTF.

This clone was seen many times. The chain recombines TRBV15 with TRBJ2-7; 8 bases are shared with TRBD1. Germline values: CDR1 LNHNV, CDR2 YYDKDF (reference sequence). Trimming took 0 bases from V and 3 from J; bases not matched to a gene: 7. The CDR3 is 16 amino acids. The CDR3 reads CATSRDTGQDFYEQYF. The CDR3 DNA is TGTGCCACCAGCAGAGATACGGGACAGGACTTCTACGAGCAGTACTTC.

The chain is built from TRBV12-3 or TRBV12-4 and TRBJ2-3, with D possibly matching TRBD2 (5 bases). The CDR3 consists of 13 residues. The V end lost 3 bases, the J end lost 1 base, and 5 bases lay between the germline ends. The CDR3 DNA follows: TGTGCCAGCAGTTTCGGGGGCACAGATACGCAGTATTTT. This sequence encodes CASSFGGTDTQYF.